This T cell receptor (beta chain) is from a study of T cells in Graves' hyperthyroidism and ophthalmopathy. Comments on this clonotype: The junction departs from the called germline gene at one end, perhaps through a read error.

Amplified regions were TCR beta CDR3 sequences from RNA transcripts. When the TCR CDR3 underwent first-round RT-PCR, the HTBI primer set was used. TCRdb analysed the multiplex PCR reads with MiXCR anew, one entry per CDR3 protein. Here the sample spans about 640,000 distinct CDR3 sequences, approximately 15% being singletons. A patient was excluded if there was uncontrolled infection, other autoimmune disease, pregnancy or lactation. Germline V gene sequence: CDR1 SEHNR, CDR2 FQNEAQ (reference sequence). The CDR3 runs to 12 residues. The clonotype comes from a woman aged 50 to 60 with Graves' ophthalmopathy. The rearrangement links TRBV7-9 to TRBJ2-3, with D unclear. The sample taken for sequencing was blood. DNA for the CDR3: TGTGCCAGCAGCCGCTCAACAGATGCGCAGTATTTT. It yields the protein CASSRSTDAQYF. The full variable domain, rest sourced from reference TRBV7-9 and TRBJ2-3, is DTGVSQNPRHKITKRGQNVTFRCDPISEHNRLYWYRQTLGQGPEFLTYFQNEAQLEKSRLLSDRFSAERPKGSFSTLEIQRTEQGDSAMYLCASSRSTDAQYFGPGTRLTVL.